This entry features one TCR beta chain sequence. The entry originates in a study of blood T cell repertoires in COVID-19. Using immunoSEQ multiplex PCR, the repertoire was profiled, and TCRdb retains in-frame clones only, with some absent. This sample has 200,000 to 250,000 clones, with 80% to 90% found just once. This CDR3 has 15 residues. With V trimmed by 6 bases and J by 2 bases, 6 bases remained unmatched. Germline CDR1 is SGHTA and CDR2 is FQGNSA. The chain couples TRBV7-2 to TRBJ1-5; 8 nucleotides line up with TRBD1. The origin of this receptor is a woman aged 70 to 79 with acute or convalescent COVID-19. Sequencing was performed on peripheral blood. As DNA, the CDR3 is TGTGCCAGCAGTTCCGGGACAGGTCGCAATCAGCCCCAGCATTTT. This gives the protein CASSSGTGRNQPQHF.